This T cell receptor beta chain was recovered during a study of CD8+CD57+ T cells in acquired aplastic anemia. General study points: Roughly 30 sequences, all CD8+ CDR3, were shared between patients and controls.

With regard to this clonotype: Its antigen is still unknown.

CDR3 length: 16 amino acids. Trimming shortened V by 2 bases and J by 3 bases, and 16 bases separated the two germline ends. Germline CDR1 SGHVS, CDR2 FQNEAQ. According to the study, genomic DNA was the template for TCR beta VDJ and CDR3 profiling. One entry per CDR3 protein results from TCRdb running MiXCR on the reads. The sample comprises 200,000 to 300,000 distinct CDR3 sequences, 65% to 90% of which are singletons, and approximately 40% rests with the top ten. Flow cytometry had shown expanded CD8+CD57+ cells in the patients chosen for sequencing. The receptor's source is a human donor with aplastic anemia. Material: sorted CD4+, CD8+, or CD8+CD57+ T cells (not recorded which) from PBMCs. The chain couples TRBV7-8 to TRBJ1-2; perhaps TRBD1 as D (5 bases). The CDR3 loop reads CASSLRDGPLDYGYTF. In nucleotides, the CDR3 is TGTGCCAGCAGCTTACGGGACGGGCCCTTGGACTATGGCTACACCTTC.